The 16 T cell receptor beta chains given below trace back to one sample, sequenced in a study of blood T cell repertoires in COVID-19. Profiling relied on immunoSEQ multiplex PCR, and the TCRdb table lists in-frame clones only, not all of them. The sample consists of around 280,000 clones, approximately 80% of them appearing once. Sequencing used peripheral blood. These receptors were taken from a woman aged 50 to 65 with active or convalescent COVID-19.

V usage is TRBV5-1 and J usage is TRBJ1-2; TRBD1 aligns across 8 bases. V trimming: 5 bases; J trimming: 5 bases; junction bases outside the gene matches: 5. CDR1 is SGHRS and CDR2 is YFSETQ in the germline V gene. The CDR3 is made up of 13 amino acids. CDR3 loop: CASRGQVLYGYTF. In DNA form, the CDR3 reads TGCGCCAGCAGGGGACAGGTCCTGTATGGCTACACCTTC. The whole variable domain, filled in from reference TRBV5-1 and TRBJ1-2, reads KAGVTQTPRYLIKTRGQQVTLSCSPISGHRSVSWYQQTPGQGLQFLFEYFSETQRNKGNFPGRFSGRQFSNSRSEMNVSTLELGDSALYLCASRGQVLYGYTFGSGTRLTVV.

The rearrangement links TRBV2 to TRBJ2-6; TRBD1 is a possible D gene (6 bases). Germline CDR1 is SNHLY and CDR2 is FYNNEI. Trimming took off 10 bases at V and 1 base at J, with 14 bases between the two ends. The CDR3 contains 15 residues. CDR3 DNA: TGTGCCAACCGACAAACAGGGTCTGGGGCCAACGTCCTGACTTTC. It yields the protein CANRQTGSGANVLTF.

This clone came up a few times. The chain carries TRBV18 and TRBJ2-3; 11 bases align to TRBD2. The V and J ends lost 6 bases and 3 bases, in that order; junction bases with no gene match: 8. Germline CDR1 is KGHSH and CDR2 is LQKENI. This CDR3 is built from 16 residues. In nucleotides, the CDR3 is TGTGCCAGCTCCGTCGTTGGGACTAGCGGTACAGATACGCAGTATTTT. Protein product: CASSVVGTSGTDTQYF.

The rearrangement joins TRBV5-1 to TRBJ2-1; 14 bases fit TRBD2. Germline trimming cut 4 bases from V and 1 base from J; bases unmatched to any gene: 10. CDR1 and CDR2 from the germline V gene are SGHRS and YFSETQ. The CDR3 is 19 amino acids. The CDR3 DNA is TGCGCCAGCAGCGGAGGACTAGCGGGAGGACGAAGGTCCTACAATGAGCAGTTCTTC. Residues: CASSGGLAGGRRSYNEQFF.

CDR3 in amino acids: CASSLRSGRARYEQYF. For the CDR3, the DNA is TGTGCCAGCAGCCTACGTAGCGGGAGGGCCCGGTACGAGCAGTACTTC. The V and J genes are TRBV14 and TRBJ2-7; 11 bases are shared with TRBD2. V trimming: 4 bases; J trimming: 4 bases; junction bases outside the gene matches: 9. The germline CDR1 and CDR2 sequences are SGHDN and FVKESK. The CDR3 totals 16 residues.

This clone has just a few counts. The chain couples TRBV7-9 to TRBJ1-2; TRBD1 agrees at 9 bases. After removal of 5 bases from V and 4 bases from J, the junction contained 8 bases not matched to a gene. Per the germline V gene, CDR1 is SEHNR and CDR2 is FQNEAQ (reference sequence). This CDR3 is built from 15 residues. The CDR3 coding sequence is TGTGCCAGCAGCGTCGGGGGACAGGGAGGCTATGGCTACACCTTC. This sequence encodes CASSVGGQGGYGYTF. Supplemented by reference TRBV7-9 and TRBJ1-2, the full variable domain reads DTGVSQNPRHKITKRGQNVTFRCDPISEHNRLYWYRQTLGQGPEFLTYFQNEAQLEKSRLLSDRFSAERPKGSFSTLEIQRTEQGDSAMYLCASSVGGQGGYGYTFGSGTRLTVV.

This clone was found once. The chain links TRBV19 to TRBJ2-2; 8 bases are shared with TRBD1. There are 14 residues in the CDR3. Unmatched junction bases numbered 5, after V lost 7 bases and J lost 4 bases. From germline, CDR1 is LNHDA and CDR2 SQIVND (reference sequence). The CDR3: CASKQGAGTGELFF. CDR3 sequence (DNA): TGTGCCAGTAAGCAGGGGGCAGGCACCGGGGAGCTGTTTTTT.

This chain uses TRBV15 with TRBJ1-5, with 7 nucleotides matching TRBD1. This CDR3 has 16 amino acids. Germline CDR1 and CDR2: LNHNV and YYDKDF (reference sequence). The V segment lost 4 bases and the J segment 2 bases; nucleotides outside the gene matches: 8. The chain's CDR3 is CATSNRGQWGNQPQHF. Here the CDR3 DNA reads TGTGCCACCAGCAATAGGGGACAGTGGGGCAATCAGCCCCAGCATTTT.

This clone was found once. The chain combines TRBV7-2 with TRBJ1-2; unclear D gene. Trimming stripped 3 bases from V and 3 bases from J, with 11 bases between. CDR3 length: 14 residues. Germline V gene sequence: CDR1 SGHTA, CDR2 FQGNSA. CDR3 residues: CASSLGRADYGYTF. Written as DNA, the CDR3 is TGTGCCAGCAGCTTGGGGAGGGCGGACTATGGCTACACCTTC.

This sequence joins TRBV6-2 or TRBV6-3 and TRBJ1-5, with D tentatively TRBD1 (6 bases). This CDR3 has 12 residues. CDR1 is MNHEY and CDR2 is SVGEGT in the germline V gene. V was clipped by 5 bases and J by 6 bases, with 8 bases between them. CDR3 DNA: TGTGCCAGCAGTCGCAGGGGTCAGCCCCAGCATTTT. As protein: CASSRRGQPQHF.

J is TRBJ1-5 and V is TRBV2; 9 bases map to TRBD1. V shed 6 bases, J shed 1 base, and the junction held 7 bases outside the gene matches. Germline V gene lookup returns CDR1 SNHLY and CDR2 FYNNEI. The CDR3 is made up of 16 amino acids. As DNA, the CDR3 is TGTGCCAGCAGCGGGCGAGGGACAGGGAGCAATCAGCCCCAGCATTTT. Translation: CASSGRGTGSNQPQHF.

The CDR3 is CASSSIGQGEYNEQFF. For the CDR3, the DNA is TGTGCCAGCAGCTCGATTGGGCAGGGGGAATACAATGAGCAGTTCTTC. The chain couples TRBV7-9 to TRBJ2-1, with 7 bases matching TRBD1. Germline V gene data show CDR1 as SEHNR and CDR2 as FQNEAQ (reference sequence). Trimming removed 4 bases from V and 4 bases from J; junction bases left unmatched: 10. The CDR3 extends over 16 amino acids.

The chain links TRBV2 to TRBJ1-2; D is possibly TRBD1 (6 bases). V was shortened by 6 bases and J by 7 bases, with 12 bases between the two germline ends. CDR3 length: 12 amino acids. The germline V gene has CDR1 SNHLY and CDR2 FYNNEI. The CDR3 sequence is CASRDGTLGYTF. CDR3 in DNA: TGTGCCAGCAGAGACGGGACACTTGGCTACACCTTC.

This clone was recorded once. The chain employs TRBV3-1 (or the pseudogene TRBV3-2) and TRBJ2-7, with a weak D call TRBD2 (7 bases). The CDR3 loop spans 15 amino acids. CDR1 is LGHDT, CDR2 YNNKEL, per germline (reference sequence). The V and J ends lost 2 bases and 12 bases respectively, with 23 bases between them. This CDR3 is CASSQNPSLGGDPYF. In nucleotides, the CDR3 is TGTGCCAGCAGCCAAAACCCCTCGCTAGGGGGGGATCCGTACTTC.

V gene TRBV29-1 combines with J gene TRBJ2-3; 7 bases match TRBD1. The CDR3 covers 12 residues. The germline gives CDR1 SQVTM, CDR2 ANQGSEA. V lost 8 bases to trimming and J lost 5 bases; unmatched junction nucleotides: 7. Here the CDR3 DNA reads TGCAGCTCGCTAAGGGGGCAAGATACGCAGTATTTT. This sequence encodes CSSLRGQDTQYF.

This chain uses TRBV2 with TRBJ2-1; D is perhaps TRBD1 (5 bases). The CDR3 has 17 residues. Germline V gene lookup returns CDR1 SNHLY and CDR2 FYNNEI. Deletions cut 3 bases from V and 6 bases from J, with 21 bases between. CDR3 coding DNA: TGTGCCAGCAGTGACCGACTCTCGGGCCGTGGGGCCAATGAGCAGTTCTTC. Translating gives CASSDRLSGRGANEQFF.